What follows are 2 T cell receptor beta chains derived from one specimen sequenced in a study of T cell clonotyping in hematopoietic cell transplantation. The protocol was immunoSEQ multiplex PCR, while the TCRdb copy is restricted to in-frame clones and leaves out a portion. This table has over 7,500 clones, approximately 96% appearing once. Sequenced material: peripheral blood mononuclear cells, taken 100 days after allogeneic stem cell transplant. Receptors originate from a male patient between 55 and 70 years old who had an allogeneic stem cell transplant from a related donor, so the T cells may come from the graft donor. Some clones in this sample may be carry-over from other donors' samples.

This chain links TRBV7-6 with TRBJ1-3; no firm D call. The CDR3 runs to 16 residues. V gave up 1 base and J gave up 4 bases, with 14 bases separating them. CDR1 SGHVS and CDR2 FNYEAQ come from the germline V gene. DNA for the CDR3: TGTGCCAGCAGCTTAGGGCGTCTAATGGAGGGAAACACCATATATTTT. Its protein product is CASSLGRLMEGNTIYF.

The chain joins TRBV5-1 to TRBJ2-3; 13 bases are a match to TRBD2. The CDR3 consists of 17 residues. The V and J ends lost 4 bases and 2 bases, in that order; junction bases with no gene match: 7. Germline V gives CDR1 SGHRS, CDR2 YFSETQ. The CDR3 DNA reads as TGCGCCAGCAGCGCCCTGGGGACTAGCGGGAACACAGATACGCAGTATTTT. Amino acid sequence: CASSALGTSGNTDTQYF. Drawing the rest from reference TRBV5-1 and TRBJ2-3, the complete variable domain is KAGVTQTPRYLIKTRGQQVTLSCSPISGHRSVSWYQQTPGQGLQFLFEYFSETQRNKGNFPGRFSGRQFSNSRSEMNVSTLELGDSALYLCASSALGTSGNTDTQYFGPGTRLTVL.